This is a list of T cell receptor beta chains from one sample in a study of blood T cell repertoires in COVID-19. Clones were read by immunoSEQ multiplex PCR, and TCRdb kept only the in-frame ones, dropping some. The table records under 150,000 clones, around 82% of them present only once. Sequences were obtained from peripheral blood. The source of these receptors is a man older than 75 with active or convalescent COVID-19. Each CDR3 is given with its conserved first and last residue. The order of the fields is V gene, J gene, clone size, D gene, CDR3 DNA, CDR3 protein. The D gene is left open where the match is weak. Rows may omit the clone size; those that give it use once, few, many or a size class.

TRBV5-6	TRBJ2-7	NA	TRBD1	TGTGCCAGCAGCTTTAGACAGGGCGGAACAGTCAACGAGCAGTACTTC	CASSFRQGGTVNEQYF
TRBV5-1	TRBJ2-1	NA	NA	TGCGCCAGCAGCCCTAATCCCGGGGGAGTGCACAATGAGCAGTTCTTC	CASSPNPGGVHNEQFF
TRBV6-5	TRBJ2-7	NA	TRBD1	TGTGCCAGCAGACAGGGGGCATCCGAGCAGTACTTC	CASRQGASEQYF
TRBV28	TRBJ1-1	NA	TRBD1	TGTGCCAGCAGTTTTACAGGGGTTGAAGCTTTCTTT	CASSFTGVEAFF
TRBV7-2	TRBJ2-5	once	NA	TGTGCCAGCAGCTTATCGGTCCAAGAGACCCAGTACTTC	CASSLSVQETQYF
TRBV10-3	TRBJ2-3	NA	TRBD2	TGTGCCATCACCCGGGGGGGGCTGCCAGATACGCAGTATTTT	CAITRGGLPDTQYF
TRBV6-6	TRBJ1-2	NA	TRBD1	TGTGCCAGCAGTGGACAGGGAGGCTATGGCTACACCTTC	CASSGQGGYGYTF
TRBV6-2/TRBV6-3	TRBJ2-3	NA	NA	TGTGCCAGCAGTTACGGGACACGGAGCACAGATACGCAGTATTTT	CASSYGTRSTDTQYF
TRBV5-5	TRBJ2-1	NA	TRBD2	TGTGCCAGCAGCCCCAGCGGGGGTGGTTACAATGAGCAGTTCTTC	CASSPSGGGYNEQFF
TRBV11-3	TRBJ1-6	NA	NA	TGTGCCAGCAGCTTAGTCCCCACAGGCCGATATAATTCACCCCTCCACTTT	CASSLVPTGRYNSPLHF
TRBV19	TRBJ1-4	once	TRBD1	TGTGCCAGTAGTATATTGGGACAGGAGGGTGAAAAACTGTTTTTT	CASSILGQEGEKLFF
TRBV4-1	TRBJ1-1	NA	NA	TGCGCCAGCAGCCAAACGAGGGCCACTGAAGCTTTCTTT	CASSQTRATEAFF
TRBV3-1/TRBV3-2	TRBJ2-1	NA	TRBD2	TGTGCCAGCAGCCAAGATGGGGCCAGCGGGATAAACAATGAGCAGTTCTTC	CASSQDGASGINNEQFF
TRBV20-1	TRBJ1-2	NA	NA	TGCAGTGCTCCTCAGGGATATGGCTACACCTTC	CSAPQGYGYTF
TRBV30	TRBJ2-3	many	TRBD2	TGTGCCTGGGGGGGACTAGCAGGGAGGGGCACAGATACGCAGTATTTT	CAWGGLAGRGTDTQYF
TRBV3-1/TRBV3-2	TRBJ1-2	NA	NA	TGTGCCAGCAGCCAAGATTGTCAGGGGCGAACTAACTATGGCTACACCTTC	CASSQDCQGRTNYGYTF
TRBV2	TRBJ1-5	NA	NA	TGTGCCAGCGGTCCCTCCCCCCGGTTAAATCAGCCCCAGCATTTT	CASGPSPRLNQPQHF
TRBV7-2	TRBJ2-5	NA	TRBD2	TGTGCCAGCAGCTTAGCAGGGAGGGTGGAGACCCAGTACTTC	CASSLAGRVETQYF
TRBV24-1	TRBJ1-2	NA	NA	TGTGCCACCAGTGACACAGGGATGGGTGGCTACACCTTC	CATSDTGMGGYTF
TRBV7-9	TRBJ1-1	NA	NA	TGTGCCAGCAGCTTAGTTCCGGACACTGAAGCTTTCTTT	CASSLVPDTEAFF
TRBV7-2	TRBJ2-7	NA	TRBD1	TGTGCCAGCAGCCTCCGGACAGGGGGCGAGTACGAGCAGTACTTC	CASSLRTGGEYEQYF
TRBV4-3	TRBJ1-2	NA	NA	TGCGCCAGCAGCCAAGAACTCGGGGATGGCTACACCTTC	CASSQELGDGYTF
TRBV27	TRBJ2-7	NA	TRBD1	TGTGCCAGCAGTTTGGACAGGGTAGCTCTAACGCAGTACTTC	CASSLDRVALTQYF
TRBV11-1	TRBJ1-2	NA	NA	TGTGCCAGCAGCTTACAGGAAGGCTATGGCTACACCTTC	CASSLQEGYGYTF
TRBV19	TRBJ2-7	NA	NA	TGTGCCAGTAGTATGGCGGCGGGGAGCTCCTACGAGCAGTACTTC	CASSMAAGSSYEQYF
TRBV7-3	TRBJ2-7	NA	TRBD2	TGTGCCAGCAGCATAGCGGGGTACGGCTACGAGCAGTACTTC	CASSIAGYGYEQYF
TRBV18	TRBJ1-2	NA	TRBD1	TGTGCCAGCTCACCGGACAGGGGAAACTATGGCTACACCTTC	CASSPDRGNYGYTF
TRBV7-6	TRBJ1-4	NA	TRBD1	TGTGCCAGCTCCAGGGACAGAAATAATGAAAAACTGTTTTTT	CASSRDRNNEKLFF
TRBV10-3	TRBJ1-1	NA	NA	TGTGCCATCAGTGAACGGGTCCGGGACACTGAAGCTTTCTTT	CAISERVRDTEAFF
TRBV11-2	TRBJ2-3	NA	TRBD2	TGTGCCAGCAGCTTGAGGGGACTAGGCACAGATACGCAGTATTTT	CASSLRGLGTDTQYF
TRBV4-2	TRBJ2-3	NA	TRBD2	TGTGCCAGCAGCCAAGATCCGGCTAGCGGGGCGGGAGATACGCAGTATTTT	CASSQDPASGAGDTQYF
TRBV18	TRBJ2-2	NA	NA	TGTGCCAGCACCCCGAGTTGGGGGCAAACCGGGGAGCTGTTTTTT	CASTPSWGQTGELFF
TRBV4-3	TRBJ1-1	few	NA	TGCGCCAGCAGCCAAGATGGGGAGTACACTGAAGCTTTCTTT	CASSQDGEYTEAFF
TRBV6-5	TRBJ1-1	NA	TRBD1	TGTGCCAGCAGACCGGGACAGGGGTTGGAAGCTTTCTTT	CASRPGQGLEAFF
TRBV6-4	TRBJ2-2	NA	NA	TGTGCCAGCAGTGACGACACAAACACCGGGGAGCTGTTTTTT	CASSDDTNTGELFF
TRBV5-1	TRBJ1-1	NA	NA	TGCGCCAGCAGCCTGGTTCAGGGAGGGGGCACTGAAGCTTTCTTT	CASSLVQGGGTEAFF
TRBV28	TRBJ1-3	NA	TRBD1	TGTGCCAGCAACACAGGGGGCTTTACTGGAAACACCATATATTTT	CASNTGGFTGNTIYF
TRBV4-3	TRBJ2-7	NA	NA	TGCGCCAGCAGCCAAGATATCGGGGTCTACGAGCAGTACTTC	CASSQDIGVYEQYF
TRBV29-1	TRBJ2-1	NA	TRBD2	TGCAGCGTCAGCCGCCCCGGGACTAGCGGGGGGGCCAATGAGCAGTTCTTC	CSVSRPGTSGGANEQFF
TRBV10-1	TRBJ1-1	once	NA	TGCGCCAGCAGTGAGAGGGGAAGGGAGAACACTGAAGCTTTCTTT	CASSERGRENTEAFF
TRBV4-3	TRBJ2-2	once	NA	TGCGCCAGCAGCCAAGGGTTGGCATCCGGAGTCGGGGAGCTGTTTTTT	CASSQGLASGVGELFF
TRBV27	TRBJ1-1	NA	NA	TGTGCCAGCAGTTTGGAGACTAGAAGCGCTGAAGCTTTCTTT	CASSLETRSAEAFF
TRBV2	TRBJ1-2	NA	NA	TGTGCCAGCAGTGAAGGAAACAGCATCTATGGCTACACCTTC	CASSEGNSIYGYTF
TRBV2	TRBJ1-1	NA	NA	TGTGCCAGCAGTACCGAGGAGAAGTCTGAAGCTTTCTTT	CASSTEEKSEAFF
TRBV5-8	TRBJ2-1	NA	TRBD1	TGTGCCAGCAGCCTTGGACAGGGCAATGAGCAGTTCTTC	CASSLGQGNEQFF
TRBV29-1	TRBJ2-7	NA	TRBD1	TGCAGCGGAAGACAGGGTTCCTACGAGCAGTACTTC	CSGRQGSYEQYF
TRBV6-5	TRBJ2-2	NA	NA	TGTGCCAGCAGATGGGGGGGGCTAGGCACCGGGGAGCTGTTTTTT	CASRWGGLGTGELFF
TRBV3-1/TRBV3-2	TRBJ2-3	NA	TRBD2	TGTGCCAGCAGCCAAGAGCCGCGGCGGGGGGATACGCAGTATTTT	CASSQEPRRGDTQYF
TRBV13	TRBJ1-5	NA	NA	TGTGCCAGCAGCTTTCAGAGCGGGTTCGGCAATCAGCCCCAGCATTTT	CASSFQSGFGNQPQHF
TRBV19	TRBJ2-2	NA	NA	TGTGCCAGTAGTACTACAGGGCGCGGTATCGATTTCCGAAACACCGGGGAGCTGTTTTTT	CASSTTGRGIDFRNTGELFF
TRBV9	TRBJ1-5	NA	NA	TGTGCCAGCAGCCCCGGACTACCTGGCCAGCCCCAGCATTTT	CASSPGLPGQPQHF
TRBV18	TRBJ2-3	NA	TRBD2	TGTGCCAGCTCACCAACGGGGGGTAGCACAGATACGCAGTATTTT	CASSPTGGSTDTQYF
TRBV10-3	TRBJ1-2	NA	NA	TGTGCCATCAGTGCAGGTACCTCTGACTATGGCTACACCTTC	CAISAGTSDYGYTF
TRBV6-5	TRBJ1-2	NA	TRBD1	TGTGCCAGCAGTTCCGGACAGGGAAACTATGGCTACACCTTC	CASSSGQGNYGYTF
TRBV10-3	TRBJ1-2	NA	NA	TGTGCCATCAGTCAACAGGCTGTGGGCTACACCTTC	CAISQQAVGYTF
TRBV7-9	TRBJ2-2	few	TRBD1	TGTGCCAGCAGACCGGGACAGGGGCTTACCGGGGAGCTGTTTTTT	CASRPGQGLTGELFF
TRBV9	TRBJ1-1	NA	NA	TGTGCCAGCAGCGTAGGAAGCAAAAACACTGAAGCTTTCTTT	CASSVGSKNTEAFF
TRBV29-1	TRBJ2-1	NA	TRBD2	TGCAGCGTTGTGGCTAGCGGGGTCCCGAAGGGGCAGTTCTTC	CSVVASGVPKGQFF
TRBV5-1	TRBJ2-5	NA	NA	TGCGCCAGCAGTACGTGGGGCCTCCAAGAGACCCAGTACTTC	CASSTWGLQETQYF